This T cell receptor beta chain was identified during a study of graft-versus-host responses after intestinal transplantation (dated by TCRdb to about 2021). As for the study more broadly: The transplants that recipients received were multivisceral, liver-intestinal, or isolated intestinal. Every recipient was given anti-thymocyte globulin induction, then maintenance tacrolimus and steroids for roughly three years. Graft-versus-host and host-versus-graft alloreactive T cell clones were tracked in the graft, circulation and bone marrow after intestinal transplantation using bulk TCR-beta CDR3 sequencing. A cohort of roughly 25 intestinal transplant recipients, including one retransplant, was enrolled, and a few patients lacking pretransplant specimens were excluded. To identify alloreactive clones, pre-transplant mixed lymphocyte reaction products were sequenced and then compared with unstimulated pre-transplant donor and recipient T cells. Samples from a few later patients were sequenced in-house on an Illumina MiSeq with MiXCR processing rather than by the commercial service. A peak of at least 4% donor T cells among recipient peripheral blood mononuclear cells was the definition used for donor T cell macrochimerism. What the research found in general, with its limitations: GvH clones turned up in recipient bone marrow, with some appearing earlier in ileal mucosa or blood, a pattern consistent with an intestinal mucosal origin. Patients with donor T cell macrochimerism had high GvH to HvG T cell clonal ratios in their allografts. Early after transplant, peak levels of circulating GvH clones were associated with declines in HvG clones. The relatively low number and heterogeneity of intestinal transplant patients limited the conclusions.

Blood samples were collected up to 4 times in the first month after transplant and then at least monthly when available. Spanning cysteine to phenylalanine, the CDR3 consists of 15 amino acids. Only CDR3 DNA is held: 45 bases, read in frame from base 1. In its sample, this clone was seen a few times. This clone's antigen is unknown. The sample holds no much larger clone one base away, and base qualities are not on file. Libraries were prepared through the immunoSEQ multiplex PCR assay. Adaptive Biotechnologies carried out high-throughput TCR-beta CDR3 sequencing of genomic DNA for most patients. The published analysis was carried out like this. Adaptive's ImmunoSEQ software supplied the TCR sequencing data for roughly 17 patients, while MiXCR and VDJtools were used to process three other patients. CDR3 nucleotide sequences shared between donor and recipient were removed because their origin could not be assigned. Alloreactive clones required at least 2-fold expansion over unstimulated cells and minimum CFSE-low frequency of 0.002% (template counts) or 0.001% (read counts). Clones detected in sequenced pre-transplant spleen, lymph node, or MLR CFSE-low populations of the donor or recipient were defined as mappable. Cumulative frequency of alloreactive clones was calculated as a percentage of all sequences weighted by copy number. Entries here come from immuneACCESS through TCRdb and include only in-frame sequences with V and J called. Some clones fail to appear in such tables; in the studies checked, an unresolved V gene covers under half of the shortfall, and the cause of the remainder is unknown. V and J calls and clone size are copied from that table; D and trimming were computed from the DNA. The sample profile shows roughly 28,000 clones; 70% to 90% of them were found once. 11% of the sample comes from the top ten.

This TCR derives from a human patient who received an intestinal transplant, so some T cells may come from the graft donor. The material sequenced was PBMCs, taken around 480 days after intestinal transplantation. The sequence is built from TRBV21-1 and TRBJ1-1. TRBV21-1 is tagged as a pseudogene. The nucleotides are TGTGCCAGCAGCACAGCATTACTCATGAACACTGAAGCTTTCTTT. This codes for CASSTALLMNTEAFF.